The T cell receptor beta chain described here comes from a study of blood T cells in healthy people across ages. Findings and limits, study-wide: More naive CD4+ cells and higher diversity were found in long-lived than in aged donors. TCR beta diversity, measured per million T cells, fell in a roughly linear way with age.

This CDR3 has 16 residues. The V segment lost 6 bases and the J segment 0 bases; nucleotides outside the gene matches: 4. Germline V gene lookup returns CDR1 MNHEY and CDR2 SVGAGI. This clonotype has just a few counts. The antigen remains unidentified. Sample-barcoded 5' priming and a J-beta primer mix drove a second PCR of 7 to 11 cycles. The template-switch adaptor was a 5' adaptor with 12 random nucleotides. It tagged each cDNA molecule. TCRdb re-called the 5' RACE reads with MiXCR, one entry per CDR3 protein. This table has approximately 1.5 million distinct CDR3 sequences, less than 45% appearing once.

The TCR originated in a woman under 30 in good health. The source material was blood. This chain uses TRBV6-5 with TRBJ2-3, with 12 nucleotides matching TRBD2. The CDR3 spells CASSRLAGVSTDTQYF. CDR3 in DNA: TGTGCCAGCAGCCGACTAGCGGGGGTTAGCACAGATACGCAGTATTTT.